This T cell receptor beta chain emerged from a study of T cells after yellow fever vaccination. Across the whole study: SMART-Seq v4 Ultra Low Input served to prepare low-cell-number fractions. Study results and limitations: Repertoires obtained by FACS sorting could include abundant clonotypes that entered as contaminants from the bulk population. A secondary response was less intense yet reached its peak sooner, at day 5 versus 15.

In TCRdb, the 5' RACE reads were re-called with MiXCR into one record per CDR3 protein. The sample holds more than 300,000 distinct CDR3 sequences, 3.5% to 5% seen once. Trimming removed 3 bases from V and 1 base from J, with 9 bases in between. Looked up from germline, CDR1 is SNHLY and CDR2 is FYNNEI. This CDR3 is built from 14 residues. There are a few counts of this clonotype. As yet, its antigen is unknown. The clonotype comes from a man younger than 30 who received the YFV17D yellow fever vaccine. The V gene is TRBV2, the J gene TRBJ2-5, with TRBD1 as a possible D gene (5 bases). The sample was PBMCs, taken 15 days after the yellow fever booster vaccination. The CDR3 loop is CASSDHRTQETQYF. CDR3 in DNA: TGTGCCAGCAGTGACCACAGGACCCAAGAGACCCAGTACTTC.